The 29 T cell receptor beta chains in this list originate from one sample, sequenced in a study of cytomegalovirus exposure and HLA in healthy donors (dated 2017 in TCRdb). Library prep was done by the immunoSEQ multiplex PCR assay. The multiplex PCR relied on a mix of 60 forward primers for TCR Vbeta segments and 13 reverse primers for TCR Jbeta segments. TCRdb stores this immuneACCESS table with in-frame sequences only. Part of the clones is absent; in the studies checked, under half of the shortfall reflects unresolved V genes, and no reason is known for the rest. The sample contains about 190,000 clones, 74% of them found a single time. The ten largest clonotypes hold around 3.3% of the sample. The sequenced sample was PBMCs. These receptors were obtained from a woman in her 30s in good health and CMV-seropositive.

J is TRBJ2-2 and V is TRBV28; 10 nucleotides match TRBD2. CDR1 MDHEN and CDR2 SYDVKM come from the germline V gene. Trimming cost V 3 bases and J 8 bases; bases outside gene matches: 12. The CDR3 sequence is 17 residues long. The CDR3 is CASSLWLGLAEGGELFF. The CDR3 DNA follows: TGTGCCAGCAGTTTGTGGCTCGGACTAGCGGAGGGAGGGGAGCTGTTTTTT.

The V call is TRBV28, the J call TRBJ2-3, with 13 bases that match TRBD2. CDR3 length equals 16 residues. CDR1 is MDHEN and CDR2 is SYDVKM in the germline V gene. Trimming took 6 bases from V and 5 from J; bases not matched to a gene: 8. This CDR3 is CASRSGLAGEVDTQYF. Here the CDR3 DNA reads TGTGCCAGCAGATCCGGACTAGCGGGAGAGGTAGATACGCAGTATTTT.

The V call is TRBV5-4, the J call TRBJ2-7, with 7 bases lining up with TRBD1. Losses at the gene ends were 4 bases for V and 3 bases for J; bases not matched to a gene: 10. Per the germline V gene, CDR1 is SGHNT and CDR2 is YYREEE (reference sequence). This CDR3 has 15 amino acids. The DNA of the CDR3 is TGTGCCAGCAGCCATTCTACAGGGGCCCTCTACGAGCAGTACTTC. Translation: CASSHSTGALYEQYF.

The V gene is TRBV5-1, the J gene TRBJ2-3, with TRBD2 matching over 8 bases. Germline trimming cut 4 bases from V and 4 bases from J; bases unmatched to any gene: 20. The CDR3 runs to 19 residues. Germline CDR1 and CDR2: SGHRS and YFSETQ. CDR3: CASSPGGVASERIADTQYF. For the CDR3, the DNA is TGCGCCAGCAGCCCGGGAGGGGTAGCTAGCGAGAGGATAGCAGATACGCAGTATTTT. Variable domain in full (rest from reference TRBV5-1 and TRBJ2-3): KAGVTQTPRYLIKTRGQQVTLSCSPISGHRSVSWYQQTPGQGLQFLFEYFSETQRNKGNFPGRFSGRQFSNSRSEMNVSTLELGDSALYLCASSPGGVASERIADTQYFGPGTRLTVL.

The gene calls are TRBV29-1 and TRBJ2-7; maybe TRBD1 (5 bases). The V end was cut by 2 bases, the J end by 4 bases, with 18 bases between. The CDR3 has 15 residues. The germline V gene has CDR1 SQVTM and CDR2 ANQGSEA. The CDR3 reads CSVELLSQGEYEQYF. Here the CDR3 DNA reads TGCAGCGTTGAACTCCTGAGTCAGGGTGAATACGAGCAGTACTTC.

The J gene is TRBJ1-2, the V gene TRBV28; D not certain. The CDR3 is 14 amino acids. The V and J ends lost 6 bases and 5 bases respectively, with 16 bases between them. CDR1 and CDR2 from the germline V gene are MDHEN and SYDVKM. Here the CDR3 DNA reads TGTGCCAGCAGCTTAGGGAGGGCGCGGTATGGCTACACCTTC. This sequence encodes CASSLGRARYGYTF.

The rearrangement uses TRBV27 and TRBJ1-2, with a weak D call TRBD1 (6 bases). The germline CDR1 and CDR2 sequences are MNHEY and SMNVEV (reference sequence). V lost 5 bases, J lost 4 bases, and 14 bases lay in between. CDR3 length: 14 amino acids. The CDR3 DNA reads TGTGCCAGCAGTGAACAGGGACGGGCCTATGGCTACACCTTC. Translation: CASSEQGRAYGYTF.

This clone was recorded once. The same CDR3 can be traced to other DNA sequences in this sample. The J gene is TRBJ2-5, the V gene TRBV28; no clear D gene. Between the trimmed V and J ends, which lost 5 bases and 5 bases, there was a span of 6 bases. CDR3 size: 11 residues. In germline, CDR1 is MDHEN, CDR2 SYDVKM. CDR3 sequence reads: CASSPRETQYF. The DNA for the CDR3 is TGTGCCAGCAGTCCTAGGGAGACCCAGTACTTC.

J is TRBJ2-5 and V is TRBV28, with a tentative D call TRBD1 (6 bases). With 3 bases removed from V and 1 base from J, the gap between germline ends came to 15 bases. CDR1 and CDR2 from the germline V gene are MDHEN and SYDVKM. The CDR3 extends over 16 amino acids. CDR3 sequence reads: CASSLGSGTPQETQYF. The DNA for the CDR3 is TGTGCCAGCAGTTTGGGATCCGGGACACCCCAAGAGACCCAGTACTTC. Drawing the rest from reference TRBV28 and TRBJ2-5, the complete variable domain is DVKVTQSSRYLVKRTGEKVFLECVQDMDHENMFWYRQDPGLGLRLIYFSYDVKMKEKGDIPEGYSVSREKKERFSLILESASTNQTSMYLCASSLGSGTPQETQYFGPGTRLLVL.

The table lists this clone with a count of one. The J gene is TRBJ2-7, the V gene TRBV2, with D possibly being TRBD2 (5 bases). The CDR3 contains 12 residues. The germline CDR1 and CDR2 sequences are SNHLY and FYNNEI. The V end was cut by 8 bases, the J end by 3 bases, with 11 bases between. CDR3 DNA: TGTGCCAGCGAGGGTCTAAGCTACGAGCAGTACTTC. Its translation: CASEGLSYEQYF.

This clone was seen once. The sample has other DNA sequences that encode this CDR3 too. The chain combines TRBV27 with TRBJ1-5; no clear D. CDR3 length: 14 amino acids. Trimming took 2 bases from V and 7 from J, leaving 12 bases between them. The germline V gene encodes CDR1 MNHEY and CDR2 SMNVEV (reference sequence). Here the CDR3 DNA reads TGTGCCAGCAGTTTAGCGGGGAGTGGACAGCCCCAGCATTTT. Translating it yields CASSLAGSGQPQHF.

This clone was counted once. This sequence joins TRBV28 and TRBJ1-1; D gene ambiguous. V gave up 4 bases and J gave up 0 bases, with 12 bases separating them. CDR3 length: 15 residues. Germline loops: CDR1 MDHEN, CDR2 SYDVKM. The CDR3 sequence is CASSSLQKMNTEAFF. In nucleotides, the CDR3 is TGTGCCAGCAGTTCGTTACAGAAGATGAACACTGAAGCTTTCTTT.

This clone was found a few times. The genes are TRBV6-1 and TRBJ1-3; D not resolved. This CDR3 spans 16 amino acids. CDR1 is MNHNS and CDR2 is SASEGT in the germline V gene. Trimming took off 2 bases at V and 0 bases at J, with 11 bases between the two ends. Here the CDR3 reads CASSEISADSGNTIYF. The CDR3 DNA is TGTGCCAGCAGTGAAATATCCGCAGACTCTGGAAACACCATATATTTT.

This clone occurred a few times. The J gene is TRBJ2-2, the V gene TRBV4-2; unclear D gene. The CDR3 contains 15 residues. The germline V gene has CDR1 LGHNA and CDR2 YNFKEQ. Deletions cut 1 base from V and 6 bases from J, with 12 bases between. CDR3: CASSQVLGRAGELFF. In DNA form, the CDR3 reads TGTGCCAGCAGCCAAGTTTTGGGCCGCGCCGGGGAGCTGTTTTTT.

The gene calls are TRBV11-2 and TRBJ1-6; D is unresolved. The germline V gene encodes CDR1 SGHAT and CDR2 FQNNGV. The CDR3 extends over 14 amino acids. Deletions cut 0 bases from V and 6 bases from J, with 6 bases between. DNA for the CDR3: TGTGCCAGCAGCTTAGATACGGTTAATTCACCCCTCCACTTT. Protein product: CASSLDTVNSPLHF.

This clone was picked up one time. V and J are TRBV6-5 and TRBJ1-3; D possibly corresponds to TRBD1 (6 bases). This CDR3 is 14 amino acids long. Between the trimmed V and J ends, which lost 3 bases and 2 bases, there was a span of 8 bases. Germline V gene data show CDR1 as MNHEY and CDR2 as SVGAGI. The CDR3: CASSYYRAGNTIYF. The CDR3 coding sequence is TGTGCCAGCAGTTATTACAGGGCTGGAAACACCATATATTTT.

The chain recombines TRBV27 with TRBJ2-7; TRBD2 matches at 13 bases. Germline values: CDR1 MNHEY, CDR2 SMNVEV (reference sequence). Unmatched junction bases numbered 12, after V lost 5 bases and J lost 2 bases. This CDR3 is 18 amino acids long. Here the CDR3 DNA reads TGTGCCAGCAGTACCCTCGGACTAGCGGGAGATTTCCCCTACGAGCAGTACTTC. Translating gives CASSTLGLAGDFPYEQYF.

This clone was seen many times. The rearrangement joins TRBV6-5 to TRBJ2-2; 8 nucleotides agree with TRBD2. Trimming cost V 7 bases and J 3 bases; bases outside gene matches: 1. This CDR3 contains 13 residues. The germline CDR1 and CDR2 sequences are MNHEY and SVGAGI. The CDR3 sequence is CASTGRDTGELFF. CDR3 DNA: TGTGCCAGCACCGGGAGGGACACCGGGGAGCTGTTTTTT.

This clone turned up a few times. This chain uses TRBV6-1 with TRBJ2-1; D ambiguous. The V and J ends lost 1 base and 6 bases respectively, with 10 bases between them. From germline, CDR1 is MNHNS and CDR2 SASEGT. This CDR3 has 14 residues. The CDR3: CASSEGPLSNEQFF. CDR3 in DNA: TGTGCCAGCAGTGAAGGTCCCCTAAGCAATGAGCAGTTCTTC.

In this sample, this clone turned up once. The V call is TRBV28, the J call TRBJ1-5; a possible D gene is TRBD1 (6 bases). CDR1 and CDR2 from the germline V gene are MDHEN and SYDVKM. Trimming took off 2 bases at V and 3 bases at J, with 11 bases between the two ends. This CDR3 has 15 amino acids. The CDR3 spells CASSLPQGPNQPQHF. DNA of the CDR3: TGTGCCAGCAGTTTACCTCAGGGGCCCAATCAGCCCCAGCATTTT.

This sequence joins TRBV10-3 and TRBJ2-3; no reliable D call. Deletions cut 6 bases from V and 0 bases from J, with 13 bases between. The CDR3 loop spans 15 amino acids. The V gene's germline CDR1 is ENHRY and CDR2 SYGVKD. CDR3 coding DNA: TGTGCCATCAGCGCCGGTACCTACAGCACAGATACGCAGTATTTT. It codes for CAISAGTYSTDTQYF.

CDR3 DNA sequence: TGTGCCAGCAGGATCAACAAGCGACGGAACACTGAAGCTTTCTTT. Translated: CASRINKRRNTEAFF. The V gene is TRBV28, the J gene TRBJ1-1, with D hard to call. V was pared by 6 bases and J by 1 base, with 15 bases between. This CDR3 is built from 15 residues. CDR1 is MDHEN, CDR2 SYDVKM, per germline.

This chain uses TRBV27 with TRBJ2-7, with D maybe TRBD1 (5 bases). CDR3 length: 15 residues. The V and J ends lost 2 bases and 3 bases respectively, with 14 bases between them. CDR1 is MNHEY and CDR2 is SMNVEV in the germline V gene (reference sequence). The CDR3 sequence is CASSLSQGAIYEQYF. The CDR3 coding sequence is TGTGCCAGCAGTTTAAGCCAGGGCGCCATCTACGAGCAGTACTTC.

This clone was observed once. V and J are TRBV5-1 and TRBJ2-5, with 11 nucleotides matching TRBD1. The J call is doubtful: the DNA matches TRBJ2-7 better. Germline V gene lookup returns CDR1 SGHRS and CDR2 YFSETQ. The CDR3 has 15 amino acids. The CDR3 protein is CASSLRGQGAYEQYF. CDR3 sequence (DNA): TGCGCCAGCAGCTTGAGGGGACAGGGGGCCTACGAGCAGTACTTC.

The chain has TRBV11-2 and TRBJ1-1; D gene ambiguous. The germline CDR1 and CDR2 sequences are SGHAT and FQNNGV. The CDR3 totals 13 residues. Trimming took 4 bases from V and 1 from J, leaving 7 bases between them. The CDR3: CASSSHGNTEAFF. In nucleotides, the CDR3 is TGTGCCAGCAGCTCCCACGGGAACACTGAAGCTTTCTTT.

The V gene is TRBV14, the J gene TRBJ1-3; the D gene is possibly TRBD1 (5 bases). CDR1 is SGHDN, CDR2 FVKESK, per germline. CDR3 length equals 15 residues. Between the trimmed V and J ends, which lost 4 bases and 9 bases, there was a span of 19 bases. The CDR3 protein is CASSLGGPPAGTIYF. The CDR3 DNA reads TGTGCCAGCAGCCTGGGGGGACCGCCAGCGGGCACCATATATTTT.

V and J are TRBV27 and TRBJ1-2; D is uncertain. The CDR3 spans 14 residues. V was clipped by 1 base and J by 2 bases, with 8 bases between them. The germline CDR1 and CDR2 sequences are MNHEY and SMNVEV (reference sequence). CDR3 DNA sequence: TGTGCCAGCAGTTTATATCCAGAAAACTATGGCTACACCTTC. This translates into CASSLYPENYGYTF.

This sequence joins TRBV6-5 and TRBJ2-7; 11 nucleotides line up with TRBD2. With V trimmed by 6 bases and J by 2 bases, 6 bases remained unmatched. The germline gives CDR1 MNHEY, CDR2 SVGAGI. The CDR3 is made up of 15 amino acids. The CDR3 region is CASRQLAGEPYEQYF. DNA for the CDR3: TGTGCCAGCAGACAACTAGCGGGAGAACCCTACGAGCAGTACTTC.

The chain uses TRBV14 and TRBJ2-7; no clear D gene. CDR3 length: 12 amino acids. The V end lost 3 bases, the J end lost 7 bases, and 10 bases lay between the germline ends. The germline gives CDR1 SGHDN, CDR2 FVKESK. The CDR3, as DNA: TGTGCCAGCAGCCAGCTATTGTGGGAGCAGTACTTC. Translation: CASSQLLWEQYF.